Sequencing of this T cell receptor beta chain was carried out in a study of T cells in Graves' hyperthyroidism and ophthalmopathy (dated by TCRdb to about 2019). For context, the study as a whole: Peripheral blood samples were taken at the time of initial diagnosis, prior to any treatment. According to the paper, TCR Vbeta CDR3 sequencing was carried out on about 140 peripheral blood samples, which came from 40 to 45 ophthalmopathy, 80 or so hyperthyroidism and approximately 17 progressor patients. The 100 or so discovery patients were divided at random into training and test sets in a 7:3 ratio. To identify distinguishing TCR V-J signatures, a discovery cohort of around 100 patients was used, comprising 40 to 45 with Graves' ophthalmopathy and some 60 with stable Graves' hyperthyroidism. Prospective prediction of ophthalmopathy was tested in an independent validation cohort of approximately 18 hyperthyroidism patients and 17 patients who later progressed to ophthalmopathy. After blood sampling, hyperthyroidism patients were treated with methimazole at a starting dose of 30 mg daily, and ophthalmopathy patients were treated with high-dose intravenous methylprednisolone. In addition, the study compared T-cell repertoires in thyroid tissue and in blood from about 6 Graves' hyperthyroidism patients.

Unmatched junction bases come to 14, with V trimmed by 7 bases and J by 7 bases. The CDR1 and CDR2 encoded by the germline V gene (reference sequence) are MNHEY and SMNVEV. From the cysteine up to the phenylalanine, the CDR3 has a length of 15 residues. Of the read, only the CDR3 DNA is kept; its 45 bases are in frame from base 1. Ophthalmopathy patients had moderately to severely active disease, with a Clinical Activity Score of 3 or more, a NOSPECS grade of 4 or more, and a disease duration of less than 3 months. Any patient with an uncontrolled infection, another autoimmune disease, pregnancy or lactation was excluded. Diagnoses were based on clinical symptoms, serum thyroxine and TRAb, thyroid ultrasound and orbital computed tomography. Ficoll-Paque density gradient centrifugation was used to isolate PBMCs from approximately 10 ml of fresh peripheral blood. Total RNA was extracted with Trizol reagent, and quality was checked on an Agilent 2100 Bioanalyzer.

The TCR beta CDR3 regions were amplified from RNA transcripts. A first-round RT-PCR of the TCR CDR3 used the HTBI primer set with the Qiagen OneStep RT-PCR kit. A second multiplex PCR round built the libraries, followed by size selection and purification. The libraries were sequenced on an Illumina HiSeq2000 using paired-end 100 bp reads. Per the original workflow: SOAPnuke was used to process the raw data, with reads discarded if the reads contained adapters or uncalled bases, had a mean Phred below 15, or lacked an exact constant-primer or identifier match. High-quality paired reads were merged using COPE v1.2.5, and each unique nucleotide sequence was defined as a clonotype. Clonotypes were aligned to IMGT TRBV, TRBD and TRBJ reference segments using MiTCR v1.1. Analysis was restricted to V-J combinations with a frequency above 0.0001, which covered roughly 99% of repertoires. A TCS score was defined as the ratio of F50 (clonal expansion) to E x V (chaos), with BLOSUM62-based TCRdist applied between CDR3 peptides within each V-J. Welch's t-statistics and random forest reduced around 550 V-J features to 10 to 15, which were used in a naive Bayes classifier (R e1071). TCRdb reworked the public reads: Q25 trimming with fastp, MiXCR clone assembly, productive beta chains retained. A single entry per CDR3 protein holds the most common genes and DNA from its merged rows. TCRdb, not the authors, supplied the V and J calls. For this sample there are roughly 350,000 distinct CDR3 sequences; roughly 15% appear just once. The ten largest clonotypes hold about 37% of the sample.

Here is what the overall study found, with its caveats: Most expanded thyroid clonotypes (frequency above 0.001) were also detected in blood, a finding suggesting that blood repertoires may reflect thyroid immune responses. Sample size was not statistically predetermined, and investigators were not blinded to group allocation. A model built on a 13 V-J signature distinguished ophthalmopathy from stable hyperthyroidism, reaching around 87% sensitivity and under 84% specificity in cross-validation and 80%/75% in testing. During validation, the model predicted progression to ophthalmopathy a median of approximately six months ahead of onset, with roughly 65% sensitivity and roughly 75% specificity.

This clonotype showed up just a few times. Its target antigen remains unknown. This may stem from a read error, because a much larger clone lies one nucleotide away. This sequence was found in a woman aged 40 to 55 with Graves' ophthalmopathy. Sequenced material: blood. The V and J genes are TRBV27 and TRBJ1-2; TRBD1 lines up with 8 middle nucleotides. The CDR3 corresponds to CASKRQGANSCGYTF. Here is the DNA: TGTGCCAGCAAAAGGCAGGGGGCCAACAGCTGTGGCTACACCTTC.